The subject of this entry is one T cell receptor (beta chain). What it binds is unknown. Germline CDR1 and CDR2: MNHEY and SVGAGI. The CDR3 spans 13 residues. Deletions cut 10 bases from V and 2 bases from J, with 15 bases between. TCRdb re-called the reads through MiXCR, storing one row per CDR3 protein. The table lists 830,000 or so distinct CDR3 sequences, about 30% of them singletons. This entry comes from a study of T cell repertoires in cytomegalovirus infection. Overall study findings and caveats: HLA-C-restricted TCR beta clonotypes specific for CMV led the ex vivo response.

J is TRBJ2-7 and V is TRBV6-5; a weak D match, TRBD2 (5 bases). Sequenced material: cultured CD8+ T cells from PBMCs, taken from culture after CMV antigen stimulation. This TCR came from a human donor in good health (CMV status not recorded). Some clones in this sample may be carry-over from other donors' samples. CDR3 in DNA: TGTGCCACGGGTGGACTGCCACCCTACGAGCAGTACTTC. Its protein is CATGGLPPYEQYF.